Given below is one T cell receptor (beta chain) in context. Antigen unknown. The sample is drawn from a study of shared clonotypes between healthy human individuals. Findings of the study overall: Represented genetic and exposure-history diversity was restricted by having few donors. The study generally estimated greater richness for naive than memory subsets. Large depth notwithstanding, sorted-subset sequencing proved incomplete by rarefaction.

The repertoire was sequenced with immunoSEQ multiplex PCR; TCRdb's copy has only in-frame clones and lacks some. The sample shows about 2.4 million clones, roughly 93% of them seen only once. The CDR3 is made up of 15 amino acids. CDR1 and CDR2 (germline): SGHNT, YENEEA. V was shortened by 1 base and J by 10 bases, with 20 bases between the two germline ends. The sequenced sample consisted of naive CD4+ T cells from PBMCs. Specified subset: CD45RA+ positively selected. The chain carries TRBV11-3 and TRBJ2-7, with D possibly TRBD1 on 6 matching bases. This TCR derives from a man in his late teens or twenties in good health. Some clones in this sample may be carry-over from other donors' samples. In DNA, the CDR3 is TGTGCCAGCAGCTTAGGTGGGACAAGGAAGGGTCAACAGTACTTC. This encodes CASSLGGTRKGQQYF.